These T cell receptor beta chains were read from a single sample in a study of blood T cell repertoires in COVID-19. TCRdb's copy holds only in-frame clones and misses some; the assay was immunoSEQ multiplex PCR. This table has about 410,000 clones, 89% appearing once. The sample was PBMCs or T cells enriched from blood (not recorded which). These receptors all stem from a woman aged 30 to 39 who had recovered from COVID-19. Both conserved end residues are trimmed from each CDR3. Each record gives: V gene, J gene, D gene, clone size, CDR3 protein. A D gene is named only where the DNA matches it firmly. Size values are once, few and many counts, or a class for expanded clones, and some rows have none.

v_gene: TRBV2; j_gene: TRBJ2-7; d_gene: NA; abundance: NA; CDR3aa: ASSITDYEQY
v_gene: TRBV6-2/TRBV6-3; j_gene: TRBJ2-1; d_gene: TRBD1; abundance: NA; CDR3aa: ASSLHQGAIYNEQF
v_gene: TRBV7-8; j_gene: TRBJ1-5; d_gene: TRBD1; abundance: NA; CDR3aa: ASSLRDRTQPQH
v_gene: TRBV28; j_gene: TRBJ1-5; d_gene: NA; abundance: NA; CDR3aa: ASSLRSAEGAQH
v_gene: TRBV4-1; j_gene: TRBJ1-2; d_gene: TRBD1; abundance: NA; CDR3aa: ASSPPGTVHGYT
v_gene: TRBV5-1; j_gene: TRBJ1-6; d_gene: NA; abundance: NA; CDR3aa: ASSLGAEHYNSPLH
v_gene: TRBV5-5; j_gene: TRBJ2-4; d_gene: TRBD1; abundance: NA; CDR3aa: ASSSTGYIAKNIQY
v_gene: TRBV7-9; j_gene: TRBJ2-7; d_gene: NA; abundance: NA; CDR3aa: ASSLIRDSTYEQY
v_gene: TRBV30; j_gene: TRBJ1-2; d_gene: NA; abundance: NA; CDR3aa: AWWLQYGYT
v_gene: TRBV28; j_gene: TRBJ2-1; d_gene: NA; abundance: NA; CDR3aa: ASIPGGRFHEQF
v_gene: TRBV28; j_gene: TRBJ2-7; d_gene: NA; abundance: NA; CDR3aa: ASSPFGSSYEQY
v_gene: TRBV28; j_gene: TRBJ2-7; d_gene: NA; abundance: NA; CDR3aa: ASSLGRIPYEQY
v_gene: TRBV29-1; j_gene: TRBJ2-3; d_gene: TRBD1; abundance: NA; CDR3aa: SVGGLTDTQY
v_gene: TRBV9; j_gene: TRBJ2-3; d_gene: TRBD2; abundance: NA; CDR3aa: ASSVPEAGTDTQY
v_gene: TRBV6-4; j_gene: TRBJ2-1; d_gene: NA; abundance: once; CDR3aa: ASSDSLNNEQF
v_gene: TRBV27; j_gene: TRBJ2-4; d_gene: TRBD2; abundance: NA; CDR3aa: ASRPPGLAGGAKNIQY
v_gene: TRBV12-3/TRBV12-4; j_gene: TRBJ1-1; d_gene: NA; abundance: NA; CDR3aa: ASSLTGIEAF
v_gene: TRBV5-1; j_gene: TRBJ1-6; d_gene: NA; abundance: NA; CDR3aa: ASTGGEARSPLH
v_gene: TRBV19; j_gene: TRBJ2-5; d_gene: NA; abundance: NA; CDR3aa: ASSIRRQETQY
v_gene: TRBV3-1/TRBV3-2; j_gene: TRBJ1-1; d_gene: NA; abundance: NA; CDR3aa: ASSQETWPKNTEAF
v_gene: TRBV5-1; j_gene: TRBJ2-7; d_gene: NA; abundance: NA; CDR3aa: ASSPRTGGTYEQY
v_gene: TRBV11-2; j_gene: TRBJ2-2; d_gene: NA; abundance: NA; CDR3aa: ASTKGYTGQNTGELF
v_gene: TRBV19; j_gene: TRBJ1-4; d_gene: NA; abundance: NA; CDR3aa: ASSGGVRKLF
v_gene: TRBV29-1; j_gene: TRBJ1-1; d_gene: NA; abundance: few; CDR3aa: SVLRPGLNTEAF
v_gene: TRBV4-1; j_gene: TRBJ1-1; d_gene: TRBD1; abundance: NA; CDR3aa: ASSQVGTAEAF
v_gene: TRBV21-1; j_gene: TRBJ1-5; d_gene: NA; abundance: NA; CDR3aa: ASSKPQGQGVSSNQPQH
v_gene: TRBV12-3/TRBV12-4; j_gene: TRBJ1-1; d_gene: NA; abundance: NA; CDR3aa: ASSYTNTEAF
v_gene: TRBV7-6; j_gene: TRBJ2-1; d_gene: TRBD2; abundance: once; CDR3aa: ASRRLAGLPGEQF
v_gene: TRBV12-3/TRBV12-4; j_gene: TRBJ2-5; d_gene: TRBD1; abundance: NA; CDR3aa: ASRRDSQETQY
v_gene: TRBV10-3; j_gene: TRBJ1-2; d_gene: TRBD1; abundance: NA; CDR3aa: AISDRGTGAQGYT
v_gene: TRBV19; j_gene: TRBJ1-3; d_gene: NA; abundance: NA; CDR3aa: ASSIGQDAGNTIY
v_gene: TRBV28; j_gene: TRBJ1-5; d_gene: NA; abundance: NA; CDR3aa: ASSKTGEGLSNQPQH
v_gene: TRBV27; j_gene: TRBJ1-4; d_gene: TRBD1; abundance: NA; CDR3aa: ATYPTGGVGEKLF
v_gene: TRBV19; j_gene: TRBJ1-2; d_gene: NA; abundance: NA; CDR3aa: ASGRIGDPYGYT
v_gene: TRBV28; j_gene: TRBJ1-2; d_gene: NA; abundance: NA; CDR3aa: ASSPFRSGNYGYT
v_gene: TRBV18; j_gene: TRBJ2-7; d_gene: NA; abundance: once; CDR3aa: ASSPSRGSSYEQY
v_gene: TRBV4-1; j_gene: TRBJ1-5; d_gene: NA; abundance: NA; CDR3aa: ASGGGGSNQPQH
v_gene: TRBV3-1/TRBV3-2; j_gene: TRBJ1-1; d_gene: NA; abundance: once; CDR3aa: ASTVGGFTEAF
v_gene: TRBV3-1/TRBV3-2; j_gene: TRBJ1-1; d_gene: NA; abundance: once; CDR3aa: ASSQSGGVAEAF
v_gene: TRBV6-2/TRBV6-3; j_gene: TRBJ1-2; d_gene: NA; abundance: NA; CDR3aa: ASSYSIQGTELAWYGYT
v_gene: TRBV7-2; j_gene: TRBJ1-1; d_gene: NA; abundance: NA; CDR3aa: ASSLGGELNTEAF
v_gene: TRBV7-3; j_gene: TRBJ2-3; d_gene: NA; abundance: few; CDR3aa: ASSLAGGDIDTQY
v_gene: TRBV10-2; j_gene: TRBJ2-1; d_gene: TRBD2; abundance: NA; CDR3aa: ASGGWTSGYNEQF
v_gene: TRBV7-6; j_gene: TRBJ2-1; d_gene: TRBD2; abundance: NA; CDR3aa: ASSLGLAGDTGSYNEQF
v_gene: TRBV10-3; j_gene: TRBJ1-6; d_gene: NA; abundance: NA; CDR3aa: AIRGQTGTHNLYNSPLH
v_gene: TRBV28; j_gene: TRBJ2-7; d_gene: TRBD2; abundance: NA; CDR3aa: ASTSSRLAETYEQY
v_gene: TRBV15; j_gene: TRBJ1-6; d_gene: TRBD1; abundance: NA; CDR3aa: ATSSILNRGLSPLH
v_gene: TRBV2; j_gene: TRBJ2-1; d_gene: TRBD2; abundance: NA; CDR3aa: ASSEKREGLYEQF
v_gene: TRBV5-4; j_gene: TRBJ1-4; d_gene: NA; abundance: NA; CDR3aa: ASSLFRNEKLF
v_gene: TRBV5-4; j_gene: TRBJ1-6; d_gene: TRBD1; abundance: NA; CDR3aa: ASSFTGGASSYNSPLH
v_gene: TRBV30; j_gene: TRBJ2-5; d_gene: TRBD1; abundance: once; CDR3aa: AWGWDRWETQY
v_gene: TRBV11-3; j_gene: TRBJ1-1; d_gene: TRBD1; abundance: once; CDR3aa: ASSLGTGQDTEAF
v_gene: TRBV7-9; j_gene: TRBJ2-7; d_gene: NA; abundance: NA; CDR3aa: ASSLFSGYEQY
v_gene: TRBV7-2; j_gene: TRBJ1-2; d_gene: TRBD1; abundance: NA; CDR3aa: ASSPQGAEGYT
v_gene: TRBV7-3; j_gene: TRBJ2-2; d_gene: NA; abundance: NA; CDR3aa: ASSLTLNSGITGELF
v_gene: TRBV7-9; j_gene: TRBJ2-7; d_gene: TRBD1; abundance: NA; CDR3aa: ASSPQGNSYEQY
v_gene: TRBV5-1; j_gene: TRBJ1-2; d_gene: TRBD1; abundance: NA; CDR3aa: ASSFTGQAVYGYT
v_gene: TRBV6-5; j_gene: TRBJ2-1; d_gene: TRBD2; abundance: NA; CDR3aa: ASSYSGTSANEQF
v_gene: TRBV10-3; j_gene: TRBJ2-7; d_gene: NA; abundance: NA; CDR3aa: AISESSGPRGLY
v_gene: TRBV29-1; j_gene: TRBJ2-7; d_gene: NA; abundance: NA; CDR3aa: SVGWNRPTYEQY